This is a list of T cell receptor beta chains from one sample in a study of cytomegalovirus exposure and HLA in healthy donors. Profiled with immunoSEQ multiplex PCR; TCRdb holds only in-frame clones, not every one. The sample includes 110,000 or so clones, 65% to 85% of them seen just once. The specimen was PBMCs. Receptors originate from a man in his forties or fifties in good health and CMV-seropositive. The conserved cysteine and the conserved F or W are not part of the CDR3 here.

v_call	cdr3_aa
TRBV6-6	ASSYGADTDTQY
TRBV28	ASSLTGGWEKLF
TRBV10-2	ASRRAETQY
TRBV19	ASSIMAGGSYGYT
TRBV28	ASSLRAGNTIY
TRBV6-5	ASSREFGNSPLH
TRBV5-4	ASSSTGDGGNQPQH
TRBV5-1	ASSLKRSGKEDEQF
TRBV7-2	ASSLVRETQY
TRBV19	ASNGQGHSNQPQH
TRBV28	ASSQQGAGTEAS
TRBV6-6	ASSFPGGSYEQY
TRBV5-1	ASKGDLRGTDTQY
TRBV5-4	ASTTGRGTDYGYT
TRBV7-2	ASSLAQGMETQY
TRBV19	ATRQGPLEHNEQF
TRBV5-6	ASSGMTGGVYGYT
TRBV11-2	ASSQLWGEGDNEKLF